The 15 T cell receptor beta chains below all came from one sample that was sequenced in a study of Graves' ophthalmopathy and Graves' hyperthyroidism. Amplification of TCR beta CDR3 regions used RNA transcripts. The first round was an RT-PCR with HTBI primers, and the second round was a multiplex PCR. TCRdb re-called the multiplex PCR reads through MiXCR, storing one row per CDR3 protein. The sample yields hundreds of thousands of distinct CDR3 sequences, approximately 21% seen once. The sequenced sample consisted of peripheral blood. These receptors all stem from a young woman with stable Graves' hyperthyroidism.

The chain links TRBV4-1 to TRBJ1-2; D is ambiguous. Trimming removed 6 bases from V and 5 bases from J, with 13 bases in between. The CDR3 has 13 residues. Germline V gene data show CDR1 as MGHRA and CDR2 as YSYEKL. The CDR3 DNA follows: TGCGCCAGCAGTCCCGGTGTGGTATATGGCTACACCTTC. Its translation: CASSPGVVYGYTF.

V usage is TRBV5-1 and J usage is TRBJ2-2, with a weak D call TRBD1 (6 bases). CDR1 and CDR2 from the germline V gene are SGHRS and YFSETQ. V was shortened by 4 bases and J by 7 bases, with 14 bases between the two germline ends. The CDR3 has 14 residues. CDR3: CASSHRVRNGELFF. The CDR3 nucleotides read TGCGCCAGCAGCCACAGGGTTAGAAACGGGGAGCTGTTTTTT. Using reference TRBV5-1 and TRBJ2-2 for the parts outside the CDR3, the full variable domain is KAGVTQTPRYLIKTRGQQVTLSCSPISGHRSVSWYQQTPGQGLQFLFEYFSETQRNKGNFPGRFSGRQFSNSRSEMNVSTLELGDSALYLCASSHRVRNGELFFGEGSRLTVL.

The chain has TRBV2 and TRBJ1-1, with D hard to call. Trimming removed 4 bases from V and 9 bases from J, with 9 bases in between. This CDR3 has 11 residues. Germline CDR1 SNHLY, CDR2 FYNNEI. In DNA form, the CDR3 reads TGTGCCAGCAGTGTTGGAGCCAAAGCTTTCTTT. Its translation is CASSVGAKAFF. Looking up the rest from reference TRBV2 and TRBJ1-1 gives the full variable domain: EPEVTQTPSHQVTQMGQEVILRCVPISNHLYFYWYRQILGQKVEFLVSFYNNEISEKSEIFDDQFSVERPDGSNFTLKIRSTKLEDSAMYFCASSVGAKAFFGQGTRLTVV.

The rearrangement links TRBV28 to TRBJ1-1, with D perhaps TRBD1 (6 bases). From germline, CDR1 is MDHEN and CDR2 SYDVKM. V shed 10 bases and J shed 1 base, with 19 bases lying between them. This CDR3 region has 15 residues. CDR3 residues: CATRLRGGQNTEAFF. The CDR3 nucleotides read TGTGCCACAAGACTCCGCGGGGGCCAGAACACTGAAGCTTTCTTT.

Ten or more counts support this clonotype. This rearrangement joins TRBV19 to TRBJ2-5; maybe TRBD2 (5 bases). The CDR3 has 15 residues. Germline V CDR1 and CDR2: LNHDA, SQIVND (reference sequence). V was trimmed by 3 bases and J by 4 bases, leaving 15 bases between them. The CDR3 nucleotides read TGTGCCAGTAGTATGGAGGCAACGCCGGGAGAGACCCAGTACTTC. This encodes CASSMEATPGETQYF.

This clonotype was recorded at least ten times. The chain combines TRBV7-2 with TRBJ1-1; a weak D match, TRBD1 (5 bases). Trimming removed 5 bases at V and 5 bases at J, with 12 bases between. The CDR3 loop spans 13 amino acids. CDR1 SGHTA and CDR2 FQGNSA come from the germline V gene. The CDR3 coding sequence is TGTGCCAGCAGCCCCGTGGGACGGACTGAAGCTTTCTTT. This codes for CASSPVGRTEAFF.

This clonotype was seen more than once but under ten times. This sequence joins TRBV30 and TRBJ2-5, with 9 bases matching TRBD2. Germline CDR1 GTSNPN, CDR2 SVGIG (reference sequence). The CDR3 is 14 amino acids. The J segment lost 4 bases and the V segment lost 0 bases, leaving 3 bases of the junction unmatched. The CDR3 reads CAWSVGSGRETQYF. CDR3 bases: TGTGCCTGGAGTGTAGGTAGCGGGAGAGAGACCCAGTACTTC.

In this sample, this clonotype turned up many times. The gene calls are TRBV30 and TRBJ2-5; weak D call: TRBD1 (5 bases). Germline CDR1 GTSNPN, CDR2 SVGIG (reference sequence). This CDR3 contains 13 residues. Trimming removed 1 base at V and 1 base at J, with 7 bases between. CDR3 protein: CAWSGQPQETQYF. The CDR3 DNA reads as TGTGCCTGGAGTGGACAGCCCCAAGAGACCCAGTACTTC.

This clonotype was recorded at least ten times. This chain joins TRBV12-3 or TRBV12-4 and TRBJ1-2, with D maybe TRBD1 (6 bases). Trimming pared 7 bases from V and 6 bases from J, leaving 15 bases between. This CDR3 has 13 residues. The CDR3 is CASTQHREHGYTF. The DNA for the CDR3 is TGTGCCAGCACTCAACACAGGGAACATGGCTACACCTTC.

Ten or more counts support this clonotype. This sequence joins TRBV9 and TRBJ1-6; D is unresolved. The CDR3 loop spans 13 amino acids. V lost 1 base and J lost 10, with 9 bases in between. Per the germline V gene, CDR1 is SGDLS and CDR2 is YYNGEE. DNA for the CDR3: TGTGCCAGCAGCGTATCCGGCGGGTCACCCCTCCACTTT. Protein: CASSVSGGSPLHF. The full variable domain, rest sourced from reference TRBV9 and TRBJ1-6, is DSGVTQTPKHLITATGQRVTLRCSPRSGDLSVYWYQQSLDQGLQFLIQYYNGEERAKGNILERFSAQQFPDLHSELNLSSLELGDSALYFCASSVSGGSPLHFGNGTRLTVT.

Comments on this clonotype: Sequence at one end of the junction differs from germline and may be a read error. This rearrangement joins TRBV19 to TRBJ2-4, with 10 nucleotides matching TRBD1. This CDR3 comprises 16 residues. Germline loops: CDR1 LNHDA, CDR2 SQIVND (reference sequence). The CDR3 protein is CASTLTGTGVENIKYF. The CDR3, as DNA: TGTGCCAGTACCTTGACCGGGACAGGGGTAGAAAACATTAAGTACTTC.

This clonotype was seen repeatedly, ten times or more. As DNA, the CDR3 is TGTGCCAGCAGTTTCGGGGGCAGTCGGGGCTACACCTTC. Its protein is CASSFGGSRGYTF. The chain couples TRBV12-3 or TRBV12-4 to TRBJ1-2, with D possibly TRBD1 on 6 matching bases. This CDR3 has 13 residues. V was pared by 3 bases and J by 8 bases, with 13 bases between.

This sequence joins TRBV28 and TRBJ1-5; D gene uncertain. The CDR3 contains 14 residues. With 5 bases removed from V and 0 bases from J, the gap between germline ends came to 8 bases. CDR1 is MDHEN and CDR2 is SYDVKM in the germline V gene. The DNA of the CDR3 is TGTGCCAGCAGTCCATTCCATAGCAATCAGCCCCAGCATTTT. Residues: CASSPFHSNQPQHF.

This clonotype has ten or more counts. The CDR3 DNA reads as TGTGCCAGTAGTATAGGTCGCGATCAGCCCCAGCATTTT. Its translation is CASSIGRDQPQHF. This rearrangement joins TRBV19 to TRBJ1-5; D uncertain. The V end lost 1 base, the J end lost 5 bases, and 6 bases lay between the germline ends. The CDR3 consists of 13 residues. Germline loops: CDR1 LNHDA, CDR2 SQIVND (reference sequence).

About this clonotype itself: Sequence at one end of the junction differs from germline and may be a read error. This chain joins TRBV2 and TRBJ2-2; TRBD1 might be the D (6 bases). This CDR3 contains 12 residues. Germline CDR1 is SNHLY and CDR2 is FYNNEI. CDR3 bases: TGTGCCAACAGGGTAACAACCGGGGATCTGTTTTTT. Protein product: CANRVTTGDLFF.